This T cell receptor beta chain was sequenced in a study of T cell changes during pregnancy in multiple sclerosis. V was clipped by 4 bases and J by 5 bases, with 14 bases between them. Germline CDR1 reads MNHEY; CDR2 reads SMNVEV (reference sequence). The CDR3 contains 14 residues. Assay: immunoSEQ multiplex PCR; the TCRdb copy retains only in-frame clones and omits some. Here the sample spans about 34,000 clones, 70% to 90% being singletons. This chain joins TRBV27 and TRBJ1-2; TRBD1 might be the D (6 bases). This sequence originates from a female donor with multiple sclerosis, enrolled in a pregnancy study. The specimen comprised CD8+ T cells from peripheral blood mononuclear cells, sampled in the third trimester of pregnancy. CDR3 residues: CASSSQGRGYGYTF. CDR3 nucleotides: TGTGCCAGCAGTTCTCAGGGCAGGGGTTATGGCTACACCTTC.